This T cell receptor beta chain was observed in a study of glioma-infiltrating T cells. This clonotype was found once. Antigen specificity is unknown. Possible read error: a much larger clone is one base away. The iRepertoire nested amplicon-rescue multiplex PCR amplified TCR alpha and beta CDR3s from RNA. For one-step reverse transcription and amplification, roughly 85-450 ng of tissue mRNA or PBMC total RNA was used. Via MiXCR, TCRdb re-called the multiplex PCR reads, giving one row per CDR3 protein. Of around 43,000 distinct CDR3 sequences in the sample, 20% to 25% were seen once. In germline, CDR1 is LNHDA, CDR2 SQIVND (reference sequence). V lost 9 bases to trimming and J lost 7 bases, with 13 bases between them. The CDR3 contains 13 residues. Study findings and constraints: Gliomas, especially low-grade, showed above-expected tissue-blood divergence; non-neoplastic patients showed below. Only very few CDR3 sequences appeared in both tissue and blood.

The origin of this receptor is a human donor with low-grade glioma or glioblastoma, undergoing nonglioma brain surgery, or in good health (not recorded which). V is TRBV19 and J is TRBJ1-6, with D possibly matching TRBD1 (6 bases). The material sequenced was glioma tissue, nonneoplastic brain tissue, or PBMCs (not recorded which). The chain's CDR3 is CASRGQSNSPLHF. The CDR3 DNA reads as TGTGCCAGCCGGGGGCAGAGCAATTCACCCCTCCACTTT.